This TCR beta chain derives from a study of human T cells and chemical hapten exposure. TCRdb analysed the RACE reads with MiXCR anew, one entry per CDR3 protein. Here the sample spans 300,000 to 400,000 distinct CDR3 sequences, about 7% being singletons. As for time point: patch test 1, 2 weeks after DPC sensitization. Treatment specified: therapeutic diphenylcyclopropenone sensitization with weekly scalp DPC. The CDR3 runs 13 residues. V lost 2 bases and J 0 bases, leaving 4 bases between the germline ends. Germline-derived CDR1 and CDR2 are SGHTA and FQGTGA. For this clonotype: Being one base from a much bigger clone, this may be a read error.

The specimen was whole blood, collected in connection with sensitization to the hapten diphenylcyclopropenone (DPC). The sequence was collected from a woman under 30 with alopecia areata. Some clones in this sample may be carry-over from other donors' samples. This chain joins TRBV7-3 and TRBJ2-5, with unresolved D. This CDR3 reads CASSLAYQETQYF. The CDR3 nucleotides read TGTGCCAGCAGCTTAGCCTACCAAGAGACCCAGTACTTC. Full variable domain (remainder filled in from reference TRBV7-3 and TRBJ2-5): GAGVSQTPSNKVTEKGKYVELRCDPISGHTALYWYRQSLGQGPEFLIYFQGTGAADDSGLPNDRFFAVRPEGSVSTLKIQRTERGDSAVYLCASSLAYQETQYFGPGTRLLVL.